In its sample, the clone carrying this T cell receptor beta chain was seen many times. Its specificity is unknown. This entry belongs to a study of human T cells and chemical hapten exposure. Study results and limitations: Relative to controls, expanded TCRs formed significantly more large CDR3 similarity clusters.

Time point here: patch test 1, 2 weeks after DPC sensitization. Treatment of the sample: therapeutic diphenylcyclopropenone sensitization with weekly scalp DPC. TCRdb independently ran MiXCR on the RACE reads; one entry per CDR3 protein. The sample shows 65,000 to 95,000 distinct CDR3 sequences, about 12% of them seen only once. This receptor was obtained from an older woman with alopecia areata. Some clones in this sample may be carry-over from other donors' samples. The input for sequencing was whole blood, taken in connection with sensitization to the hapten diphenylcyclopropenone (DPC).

The CDR3 loop reads CASSFGTGDYGYTF. CDR3 sequence (DNA): TGTGCCAGCAGCTTCGGTACAGGAGACTATGGCTACACCTTC. The gene calls are TRBV11-2 and TRBJ1-2, with a tentative D call TRBD1 (5 bases). Germline CDR1 is SGHAT and CDR2 is FQNNGV. This CDR3 region has 14 residues. Trimming pared 3 bases from V and 3 bases from J, leaving 11 bases between. Variable domain in full (rest from reference TRBV11-2 and TRBJ1-2): EAGVAQSPRYKIIEKRQSVAFWCNPISGHATLYWYQQILGQGPKLLIQFQNNGVVDDSQLPKDRFSAERLKGVDSTLKIQPAKLEDSAVYLCASSFGTGDYGYTFGSGTRLTVV.